This entry is about one T cell receptor beta chain. Antigen specificity is unknown. The data were taken from a study of cytomegalovirus exposure and HLA in healthy donors. Whole-study findings and limits: As was reported, the HLA-A and HLA-B alleles of most subjects were accurately predicted from TCR beta sequences. Being productive about 87% or about 30% of the time was typical of most TCR beta V segments in an earlier analysis.

There are 15 residues in the CDR3. V was trimmed by 4 bases and J by 1 base, leaving 13 bases between them. Germline loops: CDR1 LNHDA, CDR2 SQIVND (reference sequence). 13 Jbeta primers and 60 Vbeta primers were used for the PCR. Here immunoSEQ multiplex PCR was the method, and the copy in TCRdb shows in-frame clones only, minus some. The sample has about 190,000 clones, roughly 75% seen once. The rearrangement uses TRBV19 and TRBJ1-1; possible D gene TRBD1, 6 bases. This TCR was sampled from a man younger than 40 in good health and CMV-seropositive. The sequencing sample was made of PBMCs. For the CDR3, the DNA is TGTGCCAGTAGTACCGGGGACAACGGGAACACTGAAGCTTTCTTT. Translated, it gives CASSTGDNGNTEAFF.